This TCR beta chain was captured by sequencing in a study of graft-versus-host responses after intestinal transplantation. The trim removed 4 bases at V and 2 bases at J, leaving 19 bases unmatched. CDR3 length: 19 residues. The germline V gene encodes CDR1 SQVTM and CDR2 ANQGSEA. This table comes from immunoSEQ multiplex PCR, and its TCRdb copy is limited to in-frame clones, with some not included. This sample carries about 100,000 clones, roughly 90% of them seen once, and the ten largest clones take roughly 1%. To note about this clone: Antigen specificity is unknown.

The sample consisted of unstimulated CD4+ T cells sorted from spleen or lymph node cells, taken before transplant. This receptor was obtained from a human donor who was the organ donor for an intestinal transplant. V is TRBV29-1 and J is TRBJ2-3, with TRBD2 identical over 9 bases. In DNA form, the CDR3 reads TGCAGCGTTGTGGGAAGAGGAGTACTAGCGGGCGACATCACAGATACGCAGTATTTT. This sequence encodes CSVVGRGVLAGDITDTQYF.